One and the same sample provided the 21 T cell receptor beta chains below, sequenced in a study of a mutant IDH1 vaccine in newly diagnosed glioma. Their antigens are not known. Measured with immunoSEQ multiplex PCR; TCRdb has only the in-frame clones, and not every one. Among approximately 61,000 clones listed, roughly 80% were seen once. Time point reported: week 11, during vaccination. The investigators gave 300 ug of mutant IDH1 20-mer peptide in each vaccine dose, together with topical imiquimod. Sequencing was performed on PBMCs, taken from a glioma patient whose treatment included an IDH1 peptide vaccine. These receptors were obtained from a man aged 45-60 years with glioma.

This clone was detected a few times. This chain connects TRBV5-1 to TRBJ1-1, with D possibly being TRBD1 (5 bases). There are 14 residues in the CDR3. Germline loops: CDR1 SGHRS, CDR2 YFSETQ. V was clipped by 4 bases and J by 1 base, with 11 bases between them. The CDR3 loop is CASSGSGTNTEAFF. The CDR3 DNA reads TGCGCCAGCAGCGGGAGTGGGACGAACACTGAAGCTTTCTTT.

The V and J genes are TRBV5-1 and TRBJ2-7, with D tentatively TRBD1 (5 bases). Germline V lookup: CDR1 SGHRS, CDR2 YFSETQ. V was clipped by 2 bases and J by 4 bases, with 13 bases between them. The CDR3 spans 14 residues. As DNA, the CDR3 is TGCGCCAGCAGCTTCGTTTCAGGGTCTTACGAGCAGTACTTC. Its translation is CASSFVSGSYEQYF.

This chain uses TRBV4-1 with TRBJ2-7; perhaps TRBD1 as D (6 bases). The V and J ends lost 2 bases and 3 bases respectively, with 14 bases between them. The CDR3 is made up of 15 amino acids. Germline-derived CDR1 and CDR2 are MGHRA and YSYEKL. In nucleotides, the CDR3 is TGCGCCAGCAGCCAAAACCGGGACAAAGACTACGAGCAGTACTTC. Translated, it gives CASSQNRDKDYEQYF.

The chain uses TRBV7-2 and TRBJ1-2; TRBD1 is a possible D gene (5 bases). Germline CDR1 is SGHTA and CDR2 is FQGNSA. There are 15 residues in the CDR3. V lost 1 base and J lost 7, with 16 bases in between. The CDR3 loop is CASSLERQGLRGYTF. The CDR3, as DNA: TGTGCCAGCAGCTTAGAGCGCCAGGGATTACGTGGCTACACCTTC. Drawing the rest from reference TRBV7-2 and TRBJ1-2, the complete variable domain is GAGVSQSPSNKVTEKGKDVELRCDPISGHTALYWYRQSLGQGLEFLIYFQGNSAPDKSGLPSDRFSAERTGGSVSTLTIQRTQQEDSAVYLCASSLERQGLRGYTFGSGTRLTVV.

The CDR3 reads CASSPAVGPNNEQFF. CDR3 sequence (DNA): TGCGCCAGCAGCCCAGCAGTGGGCCCGAACAATGAGCAGTTCTTC. The chain couples TRBV5-1 to TRBJ2-1; D unclear. The CDR3 spans 15 residues. V was pared by 4 bases and J by 5 bases, with 16 bases between. The germline V gene has CDR1 SGHRS and CDR2 YFSETQ.

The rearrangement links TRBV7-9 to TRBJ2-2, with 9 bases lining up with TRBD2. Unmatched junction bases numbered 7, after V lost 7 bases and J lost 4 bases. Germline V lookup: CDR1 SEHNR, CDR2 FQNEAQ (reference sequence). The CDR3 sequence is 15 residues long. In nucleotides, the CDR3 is TGTGCCAGCAAAGGGGCTAGCGGGGCCACCGGGGAGCTGTTTTTT. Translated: CASKGASGATGELFF.

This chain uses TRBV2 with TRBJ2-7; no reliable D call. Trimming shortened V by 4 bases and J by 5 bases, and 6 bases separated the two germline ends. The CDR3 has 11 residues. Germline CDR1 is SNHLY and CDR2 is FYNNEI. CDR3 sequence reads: CASSVSNEQYF. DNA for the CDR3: TGTGCCAGCAGTGTGAGTAACGAGCAGTACTTC.

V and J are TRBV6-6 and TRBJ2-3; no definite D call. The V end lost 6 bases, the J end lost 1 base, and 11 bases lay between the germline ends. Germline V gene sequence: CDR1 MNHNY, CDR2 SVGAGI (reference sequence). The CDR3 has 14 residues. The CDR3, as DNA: TGTGCCAGCAGGAAGGACGGCGGCACAGATACGCAGTATTTT. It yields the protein CASRKDGGTDTQYF.

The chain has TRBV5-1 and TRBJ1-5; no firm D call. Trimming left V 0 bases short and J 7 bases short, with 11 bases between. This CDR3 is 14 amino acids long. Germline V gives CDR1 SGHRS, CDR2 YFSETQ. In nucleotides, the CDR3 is TGCGCCAGCAGCTTGGAGCTGGGTAGCCAGCCCCAGCATTTT. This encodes CASSLELGSQPQHF.

In DNA form, the CDR3 reads TGTGCCAGCAGTCCCGGGACAGGGTTCGGCTACACCTTC. This codes for CASSPGTGFGYTF. The chain joins TRBV6-5 to TRBJ1-2; 9 positions agree with TRBD1. The germline V gene encodes CDR1 MNHEY and CDR2 SVGAGI. The CDR3 runs to 13 residues. J lost 8 bases, V lost 5 bases, and 6 bases had no gene match.

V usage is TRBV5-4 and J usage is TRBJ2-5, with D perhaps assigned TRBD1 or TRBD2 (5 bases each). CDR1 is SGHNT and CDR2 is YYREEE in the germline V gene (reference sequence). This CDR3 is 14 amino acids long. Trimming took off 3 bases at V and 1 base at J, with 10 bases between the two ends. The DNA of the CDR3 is TGTGCCAGCAGCTGGGGGACCTCCCAAGAGACCCAGTACTTC. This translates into CASSWGTSQETQYF.

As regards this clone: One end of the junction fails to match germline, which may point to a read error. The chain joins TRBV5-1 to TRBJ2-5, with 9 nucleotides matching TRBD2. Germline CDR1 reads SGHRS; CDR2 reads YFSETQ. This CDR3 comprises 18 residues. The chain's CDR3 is CASSGGISGGRSQKTQYF. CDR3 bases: TGCGCCAGCAGCGGAGGGATCAGCGGGGGGCGTTCCCAAAAGACCCAGTACTTC.

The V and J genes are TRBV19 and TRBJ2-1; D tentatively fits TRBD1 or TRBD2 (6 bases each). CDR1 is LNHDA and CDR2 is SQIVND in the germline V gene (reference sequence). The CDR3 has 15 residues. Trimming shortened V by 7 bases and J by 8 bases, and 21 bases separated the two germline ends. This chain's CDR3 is CASTLMGQKRDEQFF. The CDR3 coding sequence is TGTGCCAGTACCCTTATGGGACAAAAGCGGGATGAGCAGTTCTTC.

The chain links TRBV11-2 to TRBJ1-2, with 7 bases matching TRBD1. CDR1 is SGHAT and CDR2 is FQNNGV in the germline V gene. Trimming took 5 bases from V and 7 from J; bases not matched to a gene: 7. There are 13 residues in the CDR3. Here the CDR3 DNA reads TGTGCCAGCAGCCCGCAACAGGGGTTTGGCTACACCTTC. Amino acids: CASSPQQGFGYTF.

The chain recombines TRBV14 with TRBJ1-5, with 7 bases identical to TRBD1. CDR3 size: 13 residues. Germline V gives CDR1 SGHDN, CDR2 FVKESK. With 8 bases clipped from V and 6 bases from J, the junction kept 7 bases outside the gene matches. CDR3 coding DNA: TGTGCCAGCTCAGGACAGGCGGGTCAGCCCCAGCATTTT. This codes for CASSGQAGQPQHF. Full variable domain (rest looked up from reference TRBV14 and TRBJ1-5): EAGVTQFPSHSVIEKGQTVTLRCDPISGHDNLYWYRRVMGKEIKFLLHFVKESKQDESGMPNNRFLAERTGGTYSTLKVQPAELEDSGVYFCASSGQAGQPQHFGDGTRLSIL.

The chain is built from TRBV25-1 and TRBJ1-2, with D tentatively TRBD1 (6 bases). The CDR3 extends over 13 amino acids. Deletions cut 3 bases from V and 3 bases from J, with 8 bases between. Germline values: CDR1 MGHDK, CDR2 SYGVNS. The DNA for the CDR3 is TGTGCCAGCAGTGATCCAGGGGACTATGGCTACACCTTC. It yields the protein CASSDPGDYGYTF.

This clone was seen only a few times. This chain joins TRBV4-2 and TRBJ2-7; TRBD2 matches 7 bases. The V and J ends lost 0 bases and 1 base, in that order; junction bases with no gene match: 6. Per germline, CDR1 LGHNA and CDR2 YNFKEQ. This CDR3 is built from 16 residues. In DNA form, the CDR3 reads TGTGCCAGCAGCCAAGAAACTAGCGCTAGGTCCTACGAGCAGTACTTC. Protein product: CASSQETSARSYEQYF.

CDR3 amino acids: CASSSLPGQSFTDTQYF. CDR3 nucleotide sequence: TGTGCCAGCAGCTCCCTACCGGGACAGAGTTTCACAGATACGCAGTATTTT. This chain uses TRBV7-9 with TRBJ2-3, with 7 bases matching TRBD1. V lost 4 bases to trimming and J lost 2 bases; unmatched junction nucleotides: 12. CDR3 length equals 17 residues. Germline V gives CDR1 SEHNR, CDR2 FQNEAQ (reference sequence). Complete variable domain (other parts from reference TRBV7-9 and TRBJ2-3): DTGVSQNPRHKITKRGQNVTFRCDPISEHNRLYWYRQTLGQGPEFLTYFQNEAQLEKSRLLSDRFSAERPKGSFSTLEIQRTEQGDSAMYLCASSSLPGQSFTDTQYFGPGTRLTVL.

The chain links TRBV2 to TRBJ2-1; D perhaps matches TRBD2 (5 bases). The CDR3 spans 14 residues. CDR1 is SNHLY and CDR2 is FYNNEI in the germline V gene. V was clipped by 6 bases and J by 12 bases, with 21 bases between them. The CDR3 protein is CASRVDHSRSGQFF. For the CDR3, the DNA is TGTGCCAGCAGAGTGGACCACTCCCGGAGCGGGCAGTTCTTC.

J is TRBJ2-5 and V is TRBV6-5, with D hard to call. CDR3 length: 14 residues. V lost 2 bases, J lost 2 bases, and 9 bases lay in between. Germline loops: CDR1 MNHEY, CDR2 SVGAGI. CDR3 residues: CASSYLSEQETQYF. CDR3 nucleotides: TGTGCCAGCAGTTACCTAAGCGAACAAGAGACCCAGTACTTC.

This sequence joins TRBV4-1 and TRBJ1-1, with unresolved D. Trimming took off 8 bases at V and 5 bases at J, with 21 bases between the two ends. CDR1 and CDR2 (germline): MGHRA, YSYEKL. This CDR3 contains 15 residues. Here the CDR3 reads CASHKLPSAQTEAFF. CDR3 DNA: TGCGCCAGCCATAAACTTCCCTCTGCCCAGACTGAAGCTTTCTTT.